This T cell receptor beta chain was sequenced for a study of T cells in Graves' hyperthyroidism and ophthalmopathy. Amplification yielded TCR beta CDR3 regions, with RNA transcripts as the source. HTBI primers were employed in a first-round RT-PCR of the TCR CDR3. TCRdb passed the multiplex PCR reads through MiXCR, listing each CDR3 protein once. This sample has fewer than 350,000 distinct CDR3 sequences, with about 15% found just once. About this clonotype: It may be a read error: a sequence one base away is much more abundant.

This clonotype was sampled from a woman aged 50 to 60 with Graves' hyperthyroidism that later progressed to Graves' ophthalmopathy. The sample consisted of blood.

This chain's CDR3 is CATSDRQGKINEQSF. CDR3 in DNA: TGTGCCACCAGTGATCGGCAGGGAAAGATCAATGAGCAGTCCTTC. V usage is TRBV24-1 and J usage is TRBJ2-1; D is perhaps TRBD1 (5 bases). This CDR3 has 15 amino acids. The germline CDR1 and CDR2 sequences are KGHDR and SFDVKD.